This is a list of T cell receptor beta chains from one sample in a study of T-cell reconstitution after alpha-beta-depleted transplantation in children. TCRdb called the PCR reads again in MiXCR, with one record for every CDR3 protein. The profile shows approximately 400,000 distinct CDR3 sequences, 15% to 20% of them singletons. The source material was PBMCs, mostly from graft donor cells, sampled 360 days after TCRalphabeta/CD19-depleted stem cell transplant. All receptors come from a boy under three years old who had a stem cell transplant for Wiskott-Aldrich syndrome, so the T cells may come from the graft donor. Each CDR3 is given with its conserved first and last residue. A D gene is named only where the DNA matches it firmly. A row's size may be missing; if present it is once, few, many or a size class.

cdr3_nt cdr3_aa clone_size j_call v_call d_call
TGCGCCAGCAGCCAACCATTCCTAGGCACTGAAGCTTTCTTT CASSQPFLGTEAFF few TRBJ1-1 TRBV4-1 NA
TGCAGCGTTGTTCCAGGGGCGGGGGAGCTGTTTTTT CSVVPGAGELFF NA TRBJ2-2 TRBV29-1 NA
TGTGCCACCAGTCCCGACTGGGCCCGCGGGGATGAGCAGTTCTTC CATSPDWARGDEQFF NA TRBJ2-1 TRBV24-1 NA
TGTGCCAGCAGCCAGGACGGGCTAAGCAATCAGCCCCAGCATTTT CASSQDGLSNQPQHF many TRBJ1-5 TRBV7-9 NA
TGTGCCAGCAGCTTGATGGGGGGTTCAGATACGCAGTATTTT CASSLMGGSDTQYF NA TRBJ2-3 TRBV5-6 NA
TGTGCCAGCAGTTACGCGCTAGCAGAAAATGAGCAGTTCTTC CASSYALAENEQFF few TRBJ2-1 TRBV6-5 NA
TGTGCCAGCAGTTTTGTGGGAAACTATGGCTACACCTTC CASSFVGNYGYTF few TRBJ1-2 TRBV12-3/TRBV12-4 NA
TGCAGTGCTAGAGTAAGGGGGACGGTGTACAATGAGCAGTTCTTC CSARVRGTVYNEQFF few TRBJ2-1 TRBV20-1 NA
TGTGCCAGCAGCCAAGAAGAAGATGGCTACACCTTC CASSQEEDGYTF few TRBJ1-2 TRBV3-1 NA
TGCAGTGCTAGAGATCTGAGACAGGGGGCCCGAGAGACCCAGTACTTC CSARDLRQGARETQYF NA TRBJ2-5 TRBV20-1 TRBD1
TGTGCCAGCAGTTCTCCGGGACAGACCTACGAGCAGTACTTC CASSSPGQTYEQYF few TRBJ2-7 TRBV28 TRBD1
TGTGCCAGCAGCTCTAACTCCGGGACTAGCGTCGAGGCCCAGTACTTC CASSSNSGTSVEAQYF NA TRBJ2-5 TRBV11-2 TRBD2
TGTGCCACCGGACTCCTAGGGGGGTCCTACAATGAGCAGTTCTTC CATGLLGGSYNEQFF NA TRBJ2-1 TRBV6-1 NA
TGTGCCATCAGCGGTCAGCCAAATGAGCAGTTCTTC CAISGQPNEQFF NA TRBJ2-1 TRBV10-3 NA
TGTGCCAGCAGCTTGAGGGGCAGCGGGGGCAAAAACATTCAGTACTTC CASSLRGSGGKNIQYF NA TRBJ2-4 TRBV12-3/TRBV12-4 TRBD2
TGCGCCAGCAGCCAAGTTTTTAGGGGTAAGGGTGATTACGAGCAGTACTTC CASSQVFRGKGDYEQYF NA TRBJ2-7 TRBV4-1 NA
TGTGCCAGCAGTGAACGACTAGCGGGAGTAAAGGAGCAGTTCTTC CASSERLAGVKEQFF NA TRBJ2-1 TRBV25-1 TRBD2
TGTGCCAGCTCACCCATAGGAACTAGCCGCACAGATACGCAGTATTTT CASSPIGTSRTDTQYF few TRBJ2-3 TRBV18 NA
TGCAGTGCTAGGGGACAGGTTTTCAATGAGCAGTTCTTC CSARGQVFNEQFF NA TRBJ2-1 TRBV20-1 TRBD1
TGTGCCAGCAGCAAGACAGCAGCGACCTACGAGCAGTACTTC CASSKTAATYEQYF few TRBJ2-7 TRBV6-1 NA
TGTGCCAGCAGCACGGGGAGGGGGTGGGCCAAAAACATTCAGTACTTC CASSTGRGWAKNIQYF few TRBJ2-4 TRBV27 NA
TGTGCCAGCAGGCGAGACAGAACAACTAATGAAAAACTGTTTTTT CASRRDRTTNEKLFF NA TRBJ1-4 TRBV7-9 NA
TGCGCCAGCAGCCGAGCACCGATAGGTCCGGATACGCAGTATTTT CASSRAPIGPDTQYF NA TRBJ2-3 TRBV4-1 NA
TGCGCCAGCAGCTTGAACGGGGGCAGCACAGATACGCAGTATTTT CASSLNGGSTDTQYF few TRBJ2-3 TRBV5-1 NA
TGTGCCAGCAGCACCTGGACAGTCCCGGGGGAGACCCAGTACTTC CASSTWTVPGETQYF few TRBJ2-5 TRBV11-2 NA
TGCGCCAGCAGCCAAGATTGGGCTAGCGGATCTATCTACGAGCAGTACTTC CASSQDWASGSIYEQYF few TRBJ2-7 TRBV4-3 TRBD2
TGTGCCAGCAGTCGCACAACGGTTGCAGGGCGAACCTACGAGCAGTACTTC CASSRTTVAGRTYEQYF few TRBJ2-7 TRBV28 NA
TGTGCCAGCAGTTTTTCTTTCCATCACAATGAGCAGTTCTTC CASSFSFHHNEQFF NA TRBJ2-1 TRBV12-3/TRBV12-4 NA
TGTGCCAGCAGCTTAGGCGGGAAAGGGTCTGGGGCCAACGTCCTGACTTTC CASSLGGKGSGANVLTF NA TRBJ2-6 TRBV7-8 NA
TGTGCCAGCTCACCGCAGGCTTACGAGCAGTACTTC CASSPQAYEQYF many TRBJ2-7 TRBV18 NA
TGTGCCAGCAGCTTGGCAACACCGGGACAGTATTCACCCCTCCACTTT CASSLATPGQYSPLHF NA TRBJ1-6 TRBV5-6 TRBD1